The 30 T cell receptor beta chains below come from one sample, sequenced in a study of Tregs in tolerant kidney transplant recipients. Using immunoSEQ multiplex PCR, the repertoire was profiled, and TCRdb retains in-frame clones only, with some absent. Here the sample spans approximately 93,000 clones, approximately 94% being singletons. The source was CD4+ T cells from blood, collected before the transplant. These receptors originate from a human donor who received a combined kidney and bone marrow transplant.

The chain is built from TRBV14 and TRBJ2-5; no firm D call. The V gene lost 4 bases and the J gene lost 2 bases, with 11 bases spanning the gap. The germline V gene has CDR1 SGHDN and CDR2 FVKESK. The CDR3 has 14 amino acids. The CDR3 loop is CASSLKTGQETQYF. In DNA, the CDR3 is TGTGCCAGCAGCCTCAAAACGGGTCAAGAGACCCAGTACTTC.

The genes are TRBV10-3 and TRBJ2-2; maybe TRBD2 (6 bases). With 1 base removed from V and 2 bases from J, the gap between germline ends came to 11 bases. CDR3 size: 16 residues. The V gene's germline CDR1 is ENHRY and CDR2 SYGVKD. The CDR3 sequence: CAISELVSGNTGELFF. DNA for the CDR3: TGTGCCATCAGTGAGTTGGTTAGCGGCAACACCGGGGAGCTGTTTTTT.

This clone has only one observation. The chain recombines TRBV7-3 with TRBJ2-7; 9 positions agree with TRBD1. The CDR3 has 16 amino acids. The germline V gene has CDR1 SGHTA and CDR2 FQGTGA. Unmatched junction bases numbered 9, after V lost 5 bases and J lost 1 base. CDR3 loop: CASSLMAGTGSYEQYF. The DNA for the CDR3 is TGTGCCAGCAGCCTAATGGCCGGGACAGGGTCCTACGAGCAGTACTTC.

V and J are TRBV9 and TRBJ2-6; D may be TRBD1 (6 bases). This CDR3 spans 16 amino acids. V lost 2 bases and J 4 bases, leaving 13 bases between the germline ends. Germline V gene lookup returns CDR1 SGDLS and CDR2 YYNGEE. CDR3 in amino acids: CASSVFTGSGANVLTF. The CDR3 DNA sequence: TGTGCCAGCAGCGTGTTTACAGGGTCCGGGGCCAACGTCCTGACTTTC.

This clone showed up just once. The V call is TRBV10-3, the J call TRBJ2-1; possible D gene TRBD2, 6 bases. Trimming shortened V by 0 bases and J by 2 bases, and 8 bases separated the two germline ends. CDR1 ENHRY and CDR2 SYGVKD come from the germline V gene. This CDR3 has 15 amino acids. CDR3 sequence (DNA): TGTGCCATCAGTGAGTCGGGGGGAGCCTACAATGAGCAGTTCTTC. Translating gives CAISESGGAYNEQFF.

This clone was seen only once. This rearrangement joins TRBV19 to TRBJ2-5; 13 bases map to TRBD2. This CDR3 has 15 residues. The V gene's germline CDR1 is LNHDA and CDR2 SQIVND (reference sequence). J was trimmed by 7 bases and V by 5 bases; bases with no gene match: 7. The CDR3 nucleotides are TGTGCCAGTAGTGAGACTAGCGGGGGGTCAGGGACCCAGTACTTC. Residues: CASSETSGGSGTQYF.

The rearrangement links TRBV5-4 to TRBJ2-5; D possibly corresponds to TRBD2 (6 bases). Trimming removed 6 bases from V and 1 base from J, with 16 bases in between. CDR1 SGHNT and CDR2 YYREEE come from the germline V gene (reference sequence). This CDR3 is 15 amino acids long. The DNA for the CDR3 is TGTGCCAGCACGGAGGGAAAGGGGTTCCAAGAGACCCAGTACTTC. Translating it yields CASTEGKGFQETQYF.

This chain links TRBV6-5 with TRBJ1-3; D not resolved. The germline V gene has CDR1 MNHEY and CDR2 SVGAGI. Deletions cut 6 bases from V and 4 bases from J, with 10 bases between. CDR3 length: 13 amino acids. The CDR3 sequence is CASSPMVGNTIYF. The CDR3 nucleotides are TGTGCCAGCAGCCCTATGGTAGGAAACACCATATATTTT.

The V call is TRBV11-3, the J call TRBJ2-5; D unresolved. V was cut by 5 bases and J by 1 base, with 2 bases left in between. Per the germline V gene, CDR1 is SGHNT and CDR2 is YENEEA. The CDR3 runs 11 residues. CDR3 region: CASSLQETQYF. The DNA for the CDR3 is TGTGCCAGCAGCCTCCAAGAGACCCAGTACTTC.

About this clone itself: The same CDR3 also results from other DNA sequences found in this sample. The chain links TRBV18 to TRBJ1-1; no firm D call. V lost 2 bases and J lost 1, with 5 bases in between. Germline lookup yields CDR1 KGHSH and CDR2 LQKENI. This CDR3 comprises 13 residues. This chain's CDR3 is CASSPGGNTEAFF. DNA for the CDR3: TGTGCCAGCTCACCAGGCGGGAACACTGAAGCTTTCTTT.

The rearrangement uses TRBV27 and TRBJ2-1; the match to TRBD2 covers 11 bases. The CDR3 has 16 amino acids. After removal of 5 bases from V and 7 bases from J, the junction contained 10 bases not matched to a gene. Germline V gene sequence: CDR1 MNHEY, CDR2 SMNVEV (reference sequence). Written as DNA, the CDR3 is TGTGCCAGCAGTCCCGAACTAGCGGGAGTAGAAAATGAGCAGTTCTTC. Translating gives CASSPELAGVENEQFF.

The chain recombines TRBV5-6 with TRBJ2-2; D remains unclear. The germline CDR1 and CDR2 sequences are SGHDT and YYEEEE. Trimming stripped 1 base from V and 7 bases from J, with 5 bases between. The CDR3 length is 12 residues. The CDR3 sequence is CASSLFLGELFF. The CDR3 nucleotides read TGTGCCAGCAGCTTGTTCCTCGGGGAGCTGTTTTTT.

This clone was counted once. The rearrangement links TRBV28 to TRBJ2-4, with D perhaps TRBD1 (5 bases). Trimming shortened V by 1 base and J by 0 bases, and 13 bases separated the two germline ends. Germline CDR1 MDHEN, CDR2 SYDVKM. The CDR3 loop spans 17 amino acids. CDR3 DNA sequence: TGTGCCAGCAGTTTATTGTCGACAGCACTAGCCAAAAACATTCAGTACTTC. Translation gives CASSLLSTALAKNIQYF.

This chain links TRBV12-5 with TRBJ1-5, with 8 positions matching TRBD1. The CDR3 covers 17 residues. Germline CDR1 LGHNT, CDR2 FRNRAP. The V gene end was trimmed by 8 bases and the J gene end by 2 bases; junction bases not matched to a gene: 14. This CDR3 reads CASRRDRGIVGNQPQHF. The CDR3 coding sequence is TGTGCTAGTAGGCGAGACAGGGGAATTGTGGGCAATCAGCCCCAGCATTTT. Looking up the rest from reference TRBV12-5 and TRBJ1-5 gives the full variable domain: DARVTQTPRHKVTEMGQEVTMRCQPILGHNTVFWYRQTMMQGLELLAYFRNRAPLDDSGMPKDRFSAEMPDATLATLKIQPSEPRDSAVYFCASRRDRGIVGNQPQHFGDGTRLSIL.

This clone was seen a single time. V gene TRBV7-8 combines with J gene TRBJ2-7, with TRBD1 identical over 7 bases. J was trimmed by 8 bases and V by 4 bases; bases with no gene match: 5. Germline-derived CDR1 and CDR2 are SGHVS and FQNEAQ. This CDR3 comprises 12 residues. DNA of the CDR3: TGTGCCAGCAGCTCGGACAGGTCAAAGCAGTACTTC. Its protein is CASSSDRSKQYF.

For this clone: The identical CDR3 is also encoded by other nucleotide sequences in the sample. V gene TRBV11-2 combines with J gene TRBJ1-6; D gene unclear. Germline values: CDR1 SGHAT, CDR2 FQNNGV. The V and J ends lost 5 bases and 9 bases respectively, with 20 bases between them. The CDR3 consists of 16 residues. The CDR3 DNA follows: TGTGCCAGCAGCCGCTTGCCCGGCAGCGGGAGTTCACCCCTCCACTTT. Amino acids: CASSRLPGSGSSPLHF.

This rearrangement joins TRBV27 to TRBJ2-2; the match to TRBD1 covers 7 bases. This CDR3 has 13 residues. V gave up 5 bases and J gave up 5 bases; unmatched junction bases: 2. Germline V gene sequence: CDR1 MNHEY, CDR2 SMNVEV (reference sequence). CDR3 DNA: TGTGCCAGCAGTAGACAGGGAACCGGGGAGCTGTTTTTT. Translating gives CASSRQGTGELFF.

The chain recombines TRBV4-3 with TRBJ2-1; 7 bases line up with TRBD2. J lost 0 bases, V lost 6 bases, and 8 bases had no gene match. This CDR3 has 16 residues. The V gene's germline CDR1 is LGHNA and CDR2 YSLEER. The CDR3 DNA follows: TGCGCCAGCAGTAGGACTAGTCGAGGCTCCTACAATGAGCAGTTCTTC. It is translated as CASSRTSRGSYNEQFF.

This clone was counted a few times. The chain carries TRBV2 and TRBJ1-2; D gene ambiguous. Trimming took off 4 bases at V and 4 bases at J, with 13 bases between the two ends. The CDR3 extends over 14 amino acids. CDR1 is SNHLY and CDR2 is FYNNEI in the germline V gene. As DNA, the CDR3 is TGTGCCAGCAGTGTTCAAGGGAGGGCCTATGGCTACACCTTC. It is translated as CASSVQGRAYGYTF. Combining the CDR3 with reference TRBV2 and TRBJ1-2 gives the whole variable domain EPEVTQTPSHQVTQMGQEVILRCVPISNHLYFYWYRQILGQKVEFLVSFYNNEISEKSEIFDDQFSVERPDGSNFTLKIRSTKLEDSAMYFCASSVQGRAYGYTFGSGTRLTVV.

The chain employs TRBV27 and TRBJ2-1, with D perhaps matching TRBD1 (6 bases). V lost 3 bases and J 0 bases, leaving 9 bases between the germline ends. Germline-derived CDR1 and CDR2 are MNHEY and SMNVEV (reference sequence). The CDR3 runs to 15 residues. CDR3 protein: CASSFDRSSYNEQFF. CDR3 DNA sequence: TGTGCCAGCAGTTTCGACAGGAGCTCCTACAATGAGCAGTTCTTC.

The V call is TRBV4-1, the J call TRBJ2-3; TRBD2 agrees at 9 bases. J lost 8 bases, V lost 0 bases, and 9 bases had no gene match. CDR3 length: 16 amino acids. Germline assignment: CDR1 MGHRA and CDR2 YSYEKL. As DNA, the CDR3 is TGCGCCAGCAGCCAAGATCTCCGGCGGGGGGGGGCTACGCAGTATTTT. Amino acid sequence: CASSQDLRRGGATQYF.

The chain couples TRBV5-8 to TRBJ1-5; tentative D call: TRBD1 (5 bases). This CDR3 has 15 residues. Per germline, CDR1 SGHTS and CDR2 YDEGEE. V was trimmed by 1 base and J by 0 bases, leaving 8 bases between them. DNA of the CDR3: TGTGCCAGCAGCTTGATCAGGGTTAGCAATCAGCCCCAGCATTTT. Amino acids: CASSLIRVSNQPQHF.

Only one count was recorded for this clone. The genes are TRBV5-4 and TRBJ1-4, with no clear D. Germline V gene lookup returns CDR1 SGHNT and CDR2 YYREEE (reference sequence). The CDR3 extends over 13 amino acids. Trimming pared 4 bases from V and 5 bases from J, leaving 9 bases between. The CDR3 DNA sequence: TGTGCCAGCAGCCGGGTCGCAAATGAAAAACTGTTTTTT. It is translated as CASSRVANEKLFF.

This chain links TRBV11-1 with TRBJ2-1; no firm D call. The CDR3 spans 11 residues. V shed 6 bases and J shed 5 bases, with 5 bases lying between them. The germline CDR1 and CDR2 sequences are SGHAT and FQDESV (reference sequence). Here the CDR3 reads CASRFNNEQFF. The CDR3 nucleotides read TGTGCCAGCAGATTCAACAATGAGCAGTTCTTC.

This clone was found once. The V call is TRBV7-2, the J call TRBJ2-1; D remains ambiguous. This CDR3 has 14 amino acids. The V end was cut by 1 base, the J end by 8 bases, with 12 bases between. Germline CDR1 is SGHTA and CDR2 is FQGNSA. CDR3 bases: TGTGCCAGCAGCTTAGTAGTTCCCCGGGATGAGCAGTTCTTC. Translating it yields CASSLVVPRDEQFF.

The chain recombines TRBV2 with TRBJ2-5; D is unresolved. Trimming took off 2 bases at V and 7 bases at J, with 11 bases between the two ends. The CDR3 sequence is 13 residues long. Germline assignment: CDR1 SNHLY and CDR2 FYNNEI. The chain's CDR3 is CASSELVTGTQYF. DNA for the CDR3: TGTGCCAGCAGTGAACTGGTCACCGGGACCCAGTACTTC.

The genes are TRBV7-6 and TRBJ1-5; D gene ambiguous. The CDR3 has 13 amino acids. V was shortened by 7 bases and J by 4 bases, with 11 bases between the two germline ends. Germline assignment: CDR1 SGHVS and CDR2 FNYEAQ. Here the CDR3 DNA reads TGTGCCAGCACGGCGGGAGGGAATCAGCCCCAGCATTTT. Translating gives CASTAGGNQPQHF.

The DNA for the CDR3 is TGCGCCAGCAGCACCCGGACTGATAGCAATCAGCCCCAGCATTTT. It codes for CASSTRTDSNQPQHF. V and J are TRBV4-1 and TRBJ1-5; D unresolved. The CDR3 runs 15 residues. CDR1 and CDR2 from the germline V gene are MGHRA and YSYEKL. V shed 5 bases and J shed 0 bases, with 11 bases lying between them.

V gene TRBV19 combines with J gene TRBJ1-1; D not resolved. CDR1 and CDR2 (germline): LNHDA, SQIVND (reference sequence). V was pared by 4 bases and J by 4 bases, with 13 bases between. CDR3 length: 14 amino acids. The chain's CDR3 is CASSKTTRGTEAFF. The CDR3 DNA reads as TGTGCCAGTAGTAAAACGACCCGGGGCACTGAAGCTTTCTTT.

To note about this clone: Relative to the germline gene, one junction end is altered; a read error may explain this. Other DNA sequences from this sample encode an identical CDR3 as well. The chain couples TRBV27 to TRBJ1-6; 10 bases agree with TRBD1. This CDR3 spans 17 amino acids. CDR1 is MNHEY, CDR2 SMNVEV, per germline (reference sequence). The CDR3 loop reads CASSGGTGALYNSPLHF. In DNA form, the CDR3 reads TGTGCCAGCAGTGGGGGGACAGGGGCCCTTTATAATTCCCCCCTCCACTTT.